This T cell receptor beta chain was observed in a study of siplizumab effects on memory and regulatory T cells. Study findings and constraints: Siplizumab brought about a significant reduction in alloreactive sequences traceable to unstimulated CD4+ memory cells.

This clone was seen a few times. Antigen unknown. Germline V gives CDR1 SGHRS, CDR2 YFSETQ. The CDR3 totals 16 residues. Between the trimmed V and J ends, which lost 4 bases and 1 base, there was a span of 14 bases. The assay was immunoSEQ multiplex PCR, and TCRdb's table has in-frame clones only and misses some. The table has fewer than 120,000 clones, approximately 92% seen once. This chain links TRBV5-1 with TRBJ2-2; D is possibly TRBD1 or TRBD2 (6 bases each). The source material was CD4+ T cells sorted from blood. This receptor was identified in a human donor in good health. The CDR3 DNA reads TGCGCCAGCAGCCTGGGGGGCCAGGGGAACACCGGGGAGCTGTTTTTT. Translated, it gives CASSLGGQGNTGELFF.